This T cell receptor (beta chain) was recorded in a study of technical replicates of blood from a handful of donors. Trimming shortened V by 2 bases and J by 4 bases, and 17 bases separated the two germline ends. This CDR3 has 16 residues. Germline CDR1 LNHDA, CDR2 SQIVND (reference sequence). The repertoire was sequenced with immunoSEQ multiplex PCR; TCRdb's copy has only in-frame clones and lacks some. This sample has just over 95,000 clones; just under 95% occur once, and the top ten carry less than 0.4%. This TCR was recovered from a human donor in good health. V gene TRBV19 combines with J gene TRBJ1-2, with D possibly TRBD1 on 5 matching bases. Sample: T cells isolated from PBMCs. This CDR3 reads CASSIMRQSTGYGYTF. CDR3 in DNA: TGTGCCAGTAGTATAATGCGACAGTCAACTGGCTATGGCTACACCTTC.